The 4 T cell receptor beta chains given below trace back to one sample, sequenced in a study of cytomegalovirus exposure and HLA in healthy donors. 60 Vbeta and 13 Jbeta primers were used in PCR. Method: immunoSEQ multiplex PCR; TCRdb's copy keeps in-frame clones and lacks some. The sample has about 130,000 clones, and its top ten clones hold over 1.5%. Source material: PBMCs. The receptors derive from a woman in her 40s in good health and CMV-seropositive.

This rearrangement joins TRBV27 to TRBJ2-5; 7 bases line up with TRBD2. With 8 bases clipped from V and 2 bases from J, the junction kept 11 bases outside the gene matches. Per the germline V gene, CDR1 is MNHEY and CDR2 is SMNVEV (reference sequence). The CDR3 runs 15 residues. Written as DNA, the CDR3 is TGTGCCAGCTCATTGGCCCCTAGCGGACAAGAGACCCAGTACTTC. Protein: CASSLAPSGQETQYF.

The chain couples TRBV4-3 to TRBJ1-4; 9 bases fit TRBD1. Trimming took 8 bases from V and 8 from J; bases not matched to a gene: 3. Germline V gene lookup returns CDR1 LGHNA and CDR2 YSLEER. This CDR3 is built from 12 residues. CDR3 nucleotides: TGCGCCAGCGCGGACAGGGGAGAAAAACTGTTTTTT. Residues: CASADRGEKLFF.

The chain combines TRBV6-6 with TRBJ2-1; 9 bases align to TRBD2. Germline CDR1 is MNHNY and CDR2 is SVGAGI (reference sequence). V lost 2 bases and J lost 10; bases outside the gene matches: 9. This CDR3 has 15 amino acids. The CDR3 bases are TGTGCCAGCAGTTACACCTTAGCGGGAGCGACGGAGCAGTTCTTC. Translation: CASSYTLAGATEQFF.

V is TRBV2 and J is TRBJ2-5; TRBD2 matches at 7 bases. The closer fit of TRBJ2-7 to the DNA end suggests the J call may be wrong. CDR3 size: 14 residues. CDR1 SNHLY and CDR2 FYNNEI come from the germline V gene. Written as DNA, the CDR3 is TGTGCCAGCCGCCCTGCGGGAGACCGCCACGAGCAGTACTTC. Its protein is CASRPAGDRHEQYF.